These 29 T cell receptor beta chains came from one sample sequenced in a study of T-cell memory formation after mild COVID-19. TCRdb processed the 5' RACE reads anew with MiXCR; each CDR3 protein has one entry. Of some 410,000 distinct CDR3 sequences in the sample, 20% to 30% are singletons; the top ten hold around 13%. Source material: PBMCs or a T cell subset sorted from them (not recorded which). The origin of the receptors is an adult woman who had mild COVID-19 (a few samples of this study predate the infection). Cell type and time point are not known.

In its sample, this clonotype was seen a few times. The V call is TRBV6-5, the J call TRBJ2-5, with 12 bases aligning to TRBD2. The J segment lost 1 base and the V segment lost 7 bases, leaving 1 base of the junction unmatched. The CDR3 runs to 14 residues. Germline loops: CDR1 MNHEY, CDR2 SVGAGI. The CDR3 region is CASKTSGSQETQYF. CDR3 in DNA: TGTGCCAGCAAGACTAGCGGGAGCCAAGAGACCCAGTACTTC.

The gene calls are TRBV12-3 or TRBV12-4 and TRBJ2-5; tentatively, D is TRBD1 (5 bases). The germline V and J ends were trimmed by 3 bases and 3 bases, with 14 bases remaining between them. The CDR3 has 15 amino acids. CDR3 DNA: TGTGCCAGCAGTTTGGGGCACTTTAGGGAAGAGACCCAGTACTTC. As protein: CASSLGHFREETQYF.

This clonotype was picked up many times. The J gene is TRBJ2-2, the V gene TRBV7-2; D not certain. V lost 1 base and J lost 6, with 15 bases in between. Looked up from germline, CDR1 is SGHTA and CDR2 is FQGNSA. The CDR3 has 16 amino acids. The CDR3 bases are TGTGCCAGCAGCTTAGGCGCCCTGGGTGGGGCCGGGGAGCTGTTTTTT. The encoded protein is CASSLGALGGAGELFF.

The rearrangement joins TRBV11-2 to TRBJ2-7, with 10 bases fitting TRBD2. The CDR3 covers 13 residues. Looked up from germline, CDR1 is SGHAT and CDR2 is FQNNGV. V was pared by 5 bases and J by 4 bases, with 2 bases of the junction left unmatched. The CDR3, as DNA: TGTGCCAGCAGCCAGACTAGCGGGTACGAGCAGTACTTC. This codes for CASSQTSGYEQYF. The whole variable domain, filled in from reference TRBV11-2 and TRBJ2-7, reads EAGVAQSPRYKIIEKRQSVAFWCNPISGHATLYWYQQILGQGPKLLIQFQNNGVVDDSQLPKDRFSAERLKGVDSTLKIQPAKLEDSAVYLCASSQTSGYEQYFGPGTRLTVT.

Only a few counts were recorded for this clonotype. CDR3 sequence (DNA): TGTGCCAGCAGCCCCGGGACAGGGGTATTGAACACTGAAGCTTTCTTT. This gives the protein CASSPGTGVLNTEAFF. The V call is TRBV7-9, the J call TRBJ1-1; 10 positions agree with TRBD1. CDR1 is SEHNR and CDR2 is FQNEAQ in the germline V gene (reference sequence). This CDR3 region has 16 residues. V lost 5 bases and J lost 0; bases outside the gene matches: 6. Full variable domain (rest looked up from reference TRBV7-9 and TRBJ1-1): DTGVSQNPRHKITKRGQNVTFRCDPISEHNRLYWYRQTLGQGPEFLTYFQNEAQLEKSRLLSDRFSAERPKGSFSTLEIQRTEQGDSAMYLCASSPGTGVLNTEAFFGQGTRLTVV.

This clonotype was seen a few times. The rearrangement joins TRBV27 to TRBJ1-5; 7 bases are a match to TRBD1. This CDR3 contains 14 residues. V lost 4 bases, J lost 6 bases, and 6 bases stayed unmatched. Germline V lookup: CDR1 MNHEY, CDR2 SMNVEV (reference sequence). The DNA for the CDR3 is TGTGCCAGCAGTTCAAGGGGGCGAGGTCAGCCCCAGCATTTT. Amino acid sequence: CASSSRGRGQPQHF.

There are a few counts of this clonotype. The chain combines TRBV3-1 with TRBJ2-1; D is uncertain. The CDR3 is 12 amino acids. V was shortened by 4 bases and J by 8 bases, with 9 bases between the two germline ends. In germline, CDR1 is LGHDT, CDR2 YNNKEL (reference sequence). CDR3 amino acids: CASSRGMDEQFF. In DNA form, the CDR3 reads TGTGCCAGCAGCCGGGGAATGGATGAGCAGTTCTTC.

The chain combines TRBV7-2 with TRBJ1-2; TRBD1 is a possible D gene (6 bases). The germline gives CDR1 SGHTA, CDR2 FQGNSA. V lost 1 base and J 0 bases, leaving 12 bases between the germline ends. The CDR3 runs to 16 residues. The CDR3 region is CASSLGAGASNYGYTF. CDR3 nucleotides: TGTGCCAGCAGCTTAGGGGCAGGGGCCTCTAACTATGGCTACACCTTC. Full variable domain (missing parts from reference TRBV7-2 and TRBJ1-2): GAGVSQSPSNKVTEKGKDVELRCDPISGHTALYWYRQSLGQGLEFLIYFQGNSAPDKSGLPSDRFSAERTGGSVSTLTIQRTQQEDSAVYLCASSLGAGASNYGYTFGSGTRLTVV.

V is TRBV4-1 and J is TRBJ1-1, with 7 bases identical to TRBD1. The CDR3 has 14 residues. Trimming removed 0 bases from V and 5 bases from J; junction bases left unmatched: 3. The germline CDR1 and CDR2 sequences are MGHRA and YSYEKL. CDR3 DNA: TGCGCCAGCAGCCAAGATCAGGGGGGAACTGAAGCTTTCTTT. Translated, it gives CASSQDQGGTEAFF.

The chain joins TRBV10-3 to TRBJ1-2; D may be TRBD1 (5 bases). V lost 4 bases and J lost 4, with 7 bases in between. Germline lookup yields CDR1 ENHRY and CDR2 SYGVKD. The CDR3 sequence is 12 residues long. The DNA for the CDR3 is TGTGCCATCAGTGTCGACAGCTATGGCTACACCTTC. Protein: CAISVDSYGYTF.

V gene TRBV4-3 combines with J gene TRBJ2-3, with 8 bases fitting TRBD2. V lost 0 bases and J lost 0; bases outside the gene matches: 2. Germline values: CDR1 LGHNA, CDR2 YSLEER. The CDR3 contains 16 residues. CDR3 in amino acids: CASSQDSGVSTDTQYF. The CDR3 coding sequence is TGCGCCAGCAGCCAAGATAGCGGGGTTAGCACAGATACGCAGTATTTT.

This clonotype was counted once. Its ends do not fully match the called genes, so a read error is possible. V and J are TRBV10-3 and TRBJ2-2; D is possibly TRBD2 (5 bases). This CDR3 contains 15 residues. Germline V gene lookup returns CDR1 ENHRY and CDR2 SYGVKD. The CDR3 coding sequence is TGTGCCATCAGTGAGACTAGTCTGAACGCCGGGGAGCTGTTTTTT. The encoded protein is CAISETSLNAGELFF.

This chain's CDR3 is CASSTAGGLGPEAFF. The CDR3 DNA reads as TGTGCCAGCAGCACCGCAGGGGGCTTGGGCCCTGAAGCTTTCTTT. The rearrangement joins TRBV7-6 to TRBJ1-1; TRBD1 matches 8 bases. Germline trimming cut 5 bases from V and 6 bases from J; bases unmatched to any gene: 11. The length of the CDR3 is 15 residues. Germline CDR1 is SGHVS and CDR2 is FNYEAQ.

The V gene is TRBV7-9, the J gene TRBJ1-1, with 10 bases lining up with TRBD1. The length of the CDR3 is 13 residues. Germline V gene data show CDR1 as SEHNR and CDR2 as FQNEAQ (reference sequence). The CDR3 protein is CAGQGEKDTEAFF. The CDR3 region has the DNA TGTGCTGGACAGGGGGAGAAGGACACTGAAGCTTTCTTT.

This clonotype was seen ten or more times. The chain links TRBV2 to TRBJ2-3, with 7 bases that match TRBD2. Looked up from germline, CDR1 is SNHLY and CDR2 is FYNNEI. Trimming cost V 6 bases and J 1 base; bases outside gene matches: 4. CDR3 length equals 14 residues. The CDR3 DNA reads as TGTGCCAGCAGCGACCGGGGGGGCACAGATACGCAGTATTTT. This encodes CASSDRGGTDTQYF.

This clonotype has a count of ten or more. This chain connects TRBV7-8 to TRBJ2-1; D perhaps matches TRBD2 (6 bases). Trimming removed 4 bases at V and 10 bases at J, with 8 bases between. There are 11 residues in the CDR3. Germline CDR1 and CDR2: SGHVS and FQNEAQ. The CDR3 nucleotides are TGTGCCAGCAGCTCCGGGGGAGAGCAGTTCTTC. This encodes CASSSGGEQFF.

V and J are TRBV7-9 and TRBJ2-1; D remains ambiguous. The CDR3 sequence is 13 residues long. Germline V gene sequence: CDR1 SEHNR, CDR2 FQNEAQ (reference sequence). The ends were cut back, 6 bases at V and 9 bases at J, with 15 bases in the middle. In DNA form, the CDR3 reads TGTGCCAGCAGTTATACTTCCTTCGGTGAGCAGTTCTTC. Amino acids: CASSYTSFGEQFF.

The chain uses TRBV7-8 and TRBJ2-7; TRBD2 matches at 14 bases. V trimming: 2 bases; J trimming: 0 bases; junction bases outside the gene matches: 3. The CDR3 has 17 residues. Germline V gene sequence: CDR1 SGHVS, CDR2 FQNEAQ. CDR3 nucleotide sequence: TGTGCCAGCAGCTTACCTGGGACTAGCGGGGGCTCCTACGAGCAGTACTTC. This gives the protein CASSLPGTSGGSYEQYF.

This clonotype was found a few times. The CDR3 loop reads CSARDFGRVPPTGSYNEQFF. The DNA for the CDR3 is TGCAGTGCTAGAGATTTTGGGCGGGTCCCCCCTACTGGGTCCTACAATGAGCAGTTCTTC. The chain links TRBV20-1 to TRBJ2-1, with D perhaps TRBD2 (5 bases). CDR3 size: 20 residues. V lost 0 bases and J lost 1, with 25 bases in between. CDR1 is DFQATT, CDR2 SNEGSKA, per germline (reference sequence).

This rearrangement joins TRBV5-6 to TRBJ1-2; D might be TRBD1 (6 bases). The V end lost 2 bases, the J end lost 0 bases, and 11 bases lay between the germline ends. Germline CDR1 reads SGHDT; CDR2 reads YYEEEE. The CDR3 covers 15 residues. The CDR3 nucleotides are TGTGCCAGCAGCTTTCCGGGGGGCGCTAACTATGGCTACACCTTC. Translating gives CASSFPGGANYGYTF.

The gene calls are TRBV5-6 and TRBJ2-7; 7 bases agree with TRBD1. This CDR3 has 16 amino acids. Germline loops: CDR1 SGHDT, CDR2 YYEEEE. Trimming took 3 bases from V and 3 from J; bases not matched to a gene: 12. This CDR3 is CASSWTKGANFYEQYF. The DNA for the CDR3 is TGTGCCAGCAGCTGGACAAAGGGGGCTAACTTCTACGAGCAGTACTTC.

There are a few counts of this clonotype. V is TRBV20-1 and J is TRBJ2-7; the match to TRBD1 covers 8 bases. The germline gives CDR1 DFQATT, CDR2 SNEGSKA (reference sequence). There are 13 residues in the CDR3. Unmatched junction bases numbered 5, after V lost 7 bases and J lost 0 bases. The CDR3 DNA follows: TGCAGTGTAACAGGGGGAAACTCCTACGAGCAGTACTTC. Translated, it gives CSVTGGNSYEQYF.

The chain has TRBV4-3 and TRBJ2-7; 9 bases fit TRBD2. Germline loops: CDR1 LGHNA, CDR2 YSLEER. V lost 1 base and J lost 6; bases outside the gene matches: 10. The CDR3 consists of 16 residues. The CDR3 is CASSQVGIAGESEQYF. CDR3 in DNA: TGCGCCAGCAGCCAAGTGGGAATAGCGGGAGAGTCCGAGCAGTACTTC.

In its sample, this clonotype was seen many times. Mismatch with germline at one junction end may stem from a read error. V and J are TRBV5-1 and TRBJ1-1, with unresolved D. This CDR3 contains 13 residues. In germline, CDR1 is SGHRS, CDR2 YFSETQ. The CDR3 sequence: CASSRGGNTEAFF. CDR3 DNA sequence: TGTGCCAGCAGTCGCGGCGGGAACACTGAAGCTTTCTTT. The full variable domain, with the rest looked up from reference TRBV5-1 and TRBJ1-1, is KAGVTQTPRYLIKTRGQQVTLSCSPISGHRSVSWYQQTPGQGLQFLFEYFSETQRNKGNFPGRFSGRQFSNSRSEMNVSTLELGDSALYLCASSRGGNTEAFFGQGTRLTVV.

This chain connects TRBV6-5 to TRBJ2-5; perhaps D is TRBD1 or TRBD2 (5 bases each). The V gene lost 7 bases and the J gene lost 2 bases, with 17 bases spanning the gap. Germline V gene lookup returns CDR1 MNHEY and CDR2 SVGAGI. The CDR3 length is 15 residues. CDR3 amino acids: CASTRKGTPQETQYF. The DNA of the CDR3 is TGTGCCAGCACACGTAAGGGGACCCCTCAAGAGACCCAGTACTTC.

V is TRBV7-9 and J is TRBJ2-7; 9 bases map to TRBD1. Germline V lookup: CDR1 SEHNR, CDR2 FQNEAQ (reference sequence). V lost 5 bases to trimming and J lost 3 bases; unmatched junction nucleotides: 8. This CDR3 comprises 15 residues. CDR3 in amino acids: CASSPAGQGFYEQYF. The CDR3 nucleotides are TGTGCCAGCAGCCCTGCCGGACAGGGGTTCTACGAGCAGTACTTC.

This clonotype occurred a few times. The gene calls are TRBV7-9 and TRBJ2-7, with 16 positions matching TRBD2. V gave up 4 bases and J gave up 4 bases; unmatched junction bases: 4. The CDR3 totals 16 residues. Germline CDR1 and CDR2: SEHNR and FQNEAQ (reference sequence). The DNA for the CDR3 is TGTGCCAGCAGCTCCGGGACTAGCGGGAGGGGATACGAGCAGTACTTC. Translated, it gives CASSSGTSGRGYEQYF.

A few counts support this clonotype. The V call is TRBV6-2 or TRBV6-3, the J call TRBJ2-2; 7 bases align to TRBD1. The CDR3 runs 17 residues. CDR1 MNHEY and CDR2 SVGEGT come from the germline V gene. The trim removed 5 bases at V and 2 bases at J, leaving 11 bases unmatched. The CDR3 is CASSVPPGTANTGELFF. The DNA for the CDR3 is TGTGCCAGCAGTGTGCCCCCCGGGACAGCTAACACCGGGGAGCTGTTTTTT.

This clonotype was observed a handful of times. The chain uses TRBV2 and TRBJ2-7, with a tentative D call TRBD1 (5 bases). The V and J ends lost 3 bases and 0 bases respectively, with 15 bases between them. The CDR3 is 16 amino acids. The germline CDR1 and CDR2 sequences are SNHLY and FYNNEI. CDR3: CASSEATGTSSYEQYF. The CDR3 DNA is TGTGCCAGCAGTGAGGCCACAGGTACGAGCTCCTACGAGCAGTACTTC.